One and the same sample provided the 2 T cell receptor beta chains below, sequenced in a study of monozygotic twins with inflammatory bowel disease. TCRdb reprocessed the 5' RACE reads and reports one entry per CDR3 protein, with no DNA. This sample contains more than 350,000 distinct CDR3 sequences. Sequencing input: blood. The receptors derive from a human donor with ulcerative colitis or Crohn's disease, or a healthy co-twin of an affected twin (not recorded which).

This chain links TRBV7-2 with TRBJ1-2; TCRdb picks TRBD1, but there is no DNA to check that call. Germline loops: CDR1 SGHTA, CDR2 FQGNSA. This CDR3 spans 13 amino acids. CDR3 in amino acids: CASSSGTHYGYTF. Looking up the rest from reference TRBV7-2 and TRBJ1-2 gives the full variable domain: GAGVSQSPSNKVTEKGKDVELRCDPISGHTALYWYRQSLGQGLEFLIYFQGNSAPDKSGLPSDRFSAERTGGSVSTLTIQRTQQEDSAVYLCASSSGTHYGYTFGSGTRLTVV.

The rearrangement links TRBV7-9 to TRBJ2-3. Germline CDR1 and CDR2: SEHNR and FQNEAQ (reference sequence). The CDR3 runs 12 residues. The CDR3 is CASSSVAGTQYF.